This T cell receptor beta chain was obtained from a study of cytomegalovirus exposure and HLA in healthy donors. Comment on this clone: Its antigen is currently unknown.

Both 60 Vbeta primers and 13 Jbeta primers went into the PCR. TCRdb keeps only in-frame clones here, not all; method: immunoSEQ multiplex PCR. This sample's table has more than 75,000 clones. Healthy donors of bone marrow made up the group. V lost 5 bases and J lost 0; bases outside the gene matches: 11. The germline gives CDR1 MDHEN, CDR2 SYDVKM. This CDR3 is 19 amino acids long. Study outcomes and limitations: Later analysis showed TCR association rates varying by HLA locus, highest for DRB1 and lowest for HLA-C. Indistinguishable V segments, including TRBV6-2 and TRBV6-3, were excluded.

The sample consisted of PBMCs. The chain carries TRBV28 and TRBJ2-4, with 12 bases identical to TRBD2. The clonotype originates from a man in his forties or fifties in good health and CMV-seropositive. As DNA, the CDR3 is TGTGCCAGCAGTACCAACGGACTAGCGGGACCACTAGCCAAAAACATTCAGTACTTC. Its translation is CASSTNGLAGPLAKNIQYF.